This paragraph covers one TCR beta chain sequence. Its antigen remains unknown. The sample originates from a study of T cells in Graves' hyperthyroidism and ophthalmopathy. Study-wide context: Peripheral blood was collected at initial diagnosis, before any treatment. Study-level results: A 13 V-J model separated ophthalmopathy from stable hyperthyroidism.

Amplification of TCR beta CDR3 regions was performed using RNA transcripts as template. HTBI primers were employed in a first-round RT-PCR of the TCR CDR3. TCRdb processed the multiplex PCR reads anew with MiXCR; each CDR3 protein has one entry. The sample carries about 640,000 distinct CDR3 sequences, more than 20% recorded once. Per the germline V gene, CDR1 is MNHNS and CDR2 is SASEGT. The CDR3 length is 15 residues. Germline trimming cut 7 bases from V and 5 bases from J; bases unmatched to any gene: 8. The clonotype was recovered from a man under 40 with Graves' ophthalmopathy. Sequencing was carried out using blood. The chain joins TRBV6-1 to TRBJ2-5; 12 positions agree with TRBD2. CDR3 region: CASTLTSGSGETQYF. CDR3 bases: TGTGCCAGCACCCTGACTAGCGGGAGTGGGGAGACCCAGTACTTC.